This T cell receptor (beta chain) was sequenced in a study of blood T cell repertoires in COVID-19. TCRdb's table, derived via immunoSEQ multiplex PCR, lists solely in-frame clones and lacks some. The data show about 370,000 clones, about 89% seen once. This CDR3 region has 16 residues. Germline CDR1 WNHNN, CDR2 SYGVQD (reference sequence). The trim removed 6 bases at V and 1 base at J, leaving 9 bases unmatched. V usage is TRBV10-1 and J usage is TRBJ2-3; 8 nucleotides align to TRBD1. The sequence derives from a woman in her 30s with COVID-19, enrolled during active disease. Specimen: peripheral blood. The CDR3 protein is CASSETGERGTDTQYF. CDR3 sequence (DNA): TGCGCCAGCAGCGAGACAGGGGAAAGGGGCACAGATACGCAGTATTTT.